Shown below are 14 T cell receptor beta chains from a single sample sequenced in a study of cytomegalovirus exposure and HLA in healthy donors. PCR was performed using 60 Vbeta and 13 Jbeta primers. The method was immunoSEQ multiplex PCR; TCRdb's version includes in-frame clones alone and lacks a portion of them. In the table there are about 120,000 clones, around 77% of which are singletons. Input material: PBMCs. The receptors stem from a man younger than 35 in good health and CMV-seropositive.

This clone has just one count. This chain's CDR3 is CATINYLGNQPQHF. In nucleotides, the CDR3 is TGTGCCACCATAAACTACTTAGGCAATCAGCCCCAGCATTTT. The rearrangement joins TRBV6-1 to TRBJ1-5; D ambiguous. CDR1 MNHNS and CDR2 SASEGT come from the germline V gene. There are 14 residues in the CDR3. Trimming pared 10 bases from V and 2 bases from J, leaving 15 bases between.

This sequence joins TRBV11-1 and TRBJ2-6; 11 nucleotides match TRBD2. Germline values: CDR1 SGHAT, CDR2 FQDESV (reference sequence). The CDR3 runs to 18 residues. V shed 4 bases and J 0 bases; nucleotides not matched to a gene: 5. CDR3 region: CASSYPGLAVSGANVLTF. The CDR3, as DNA: TGTGCCAGCAGCTATCCGGGACTAGCGGTCTCTGGGGCCAACGTCCTGACTTTC.

V and J are TRBV30 and TRBJ1-6; 7 bases match TRBD1. This CDR3 is built from 13 residues. Germline assignment: CDR1 GTSNPN and CDR2 SVGIG (reference sequence). The J segment lost 7 bases and the V segment lost 0 bases, leaving 0 bases of the junction unmatched. The DNA of the CDR3 is TGTGCCTGGAGTGTACAGGGGAATTCACCCCTCCACTTT. Protein product: CAWSVQGNSPLHF.

The genes are TRBV19 and TRBJ1-5, with 8 bases matching TRBD1. The CDR3 is 15 amino acids. The V gene's germline CDR1 is LNHDA and CDR2 SQIVND (reference sequence). V shed 5 bases, J shed 3 bases, and the junction held 6 bases outside the gene matches. The CDR3 DNA reads as TGTGCCAGTAGTGCCCCAGGGGGCCCCAATCAGCCCCAGCATTTT. It yields the protein CASSAPGGPNQPQHF.

In this sample, this clone turned up once. The chain combines TRBV7-6 with TRBJ1-5; D gene unclear. Per the germline V gene, CDR1 is SGHVS and CDR2 is FNYEAQ. V lost 2 bases, J lost 3 bases, and 11 bases lay in between. The CDR3 runs to 15 residues. Here the CDR3 reads CASSLNVGSNQPQHF. The DNA for the CDR3 is TGTGCCAGCAGCTTAAACGTGGGCTCCAATCAGCCCCAGCATTTT.

This clone has only a few counts. The chain combines TRBV6-1 with TRBJ2-3; D is perhaps TRBD2 (6 bases). Trimming took 4 bases from V and 2 from J, leaving 10 bases between them. The CDR3 is 14 amino acids. Germline assignment: CDR1 MNHNS and CDR2 SASEGT. In DNA, the CDR3 is TGTGCCAGCAGTGGGACTATCTCCACAGATACGCAGTATTTT. Amino acid sequence: CASSGTISTDTQYF.

This clone occurred a few times. J is TRBJ1-1 and V is TRBV28, with D possibly being TRBD1 (6 bases). The germline gives CDR1 MDHEN, CDR2 SYDVKM. The CDR3 consists of 15 residues. The germline V and J ends were trimmed by 6 bases and 3 bases, with 17 bases remaining between them. Here the CDR3 DNA reads TGTGCCAGCAGCCAACACAGGGAGAGGGACACTGAAGCTTTCTTT. This encodes CASSQHRERDTEAFF.

The chain recombines TRBV5-6 with TRBJ1-5; perhaps TRBD1 as D (5 bases). Germline CDR1 reads SGHDT; CDR2 reads YYEEEE. V was trimmed by 0 bases and J by 0 bases, leaving 7 bases between them. This CDR3 region has 15 residues. CDR3 nucleotides: TGTGCCAGCAGCTTGGCAGGGCCTAGCAATCAGCCCCAGCATTTT. Its translation is CASSLAGPSNQPQHF.

The chain joins TRBV9 to TRBJ2-1; D possibly corresponds to TRBD2 (5 bases). Germline loops: CDR1 SGDLS, CDR2 YYNGEE. Trimming cost V 0 bases and J 9 bases, with 13 bases left between them. This CDR3 is 14 amino acids long. DNA for the CDR3: TGTGCCAGCAGCGTAGATGATAGCGAGACTGAGCAGTTCTTC. This encodes CASSVDDSETEQFF.

The chain recombines TRBV30 with TRBJ1-4; D uncertain. The CDR3 contains 15 residues. Trimming took 3 bases from V and 0 from J, leaving 11 bases between them. Germline loops: CDR1 GTSNPN, CDR2 SVGIG (reference sequence). The CDR3 here is CAWSLMLTTNEKLFF. The CDR3 region has the DNA TGTGCCTGGAGCCTAATGCTAACAACTAATGAAAAACTGTTTTTT.

V usage is TRBV27 and J usage is TRBJ2-2; possibly TRBD1 for D (5 bases). The CDR3 covers 15 residues. The V gene's germline CDR1 is MNHEY and CDR2 SMNVEV (reference sequence). Trimming removed 3 bases at V and 6 bases at J, with 14 bases between. For the CDR3, the DNA is TGTGCCAGCAGTTTCCAGGGTGGCTTCCCCGGGGAGCTGTTTTTT. This sequence encodes CASSFQGGFPGELFF.

This chain connects TRBV30 to TRBJ1-2; 10 nucleotides line up with TRBD1. The CDR3 is 13 residues long. V gave up 5 bases and J gave up 6 bases; unmatched junction bases: 6. Germline CDR1 and CDR2: GTSNPN and SVGIG (reference sequence). The CDR3: CAWASGTGDGYTF. The CDR3 bases are TGTGCCTGGGCTTCCGGGACAGGGGATGGCTACACCTTC.

Only a few counts were recorded for this clone. The rearrangement uses TRBV11-2 and TRBJ2-1; D perhaps matches TRBD1 (5 bases). Germline CDR1 reads SGHAT; CDR2 reads FQNNGV. Trimming shortened V by 4 bases and J by 3 bases, and 16 bases separated the two germline ends. The CDR3 covers 16 residues. In DNA, the CDR3 is TGTGCCAGCAGCTCGACCGTCCAGGGCAGCTACAATGAGCAGTTCTTC. Amino acid sequence: CASSSTVQGSYNEQFF.

V gene TRBV7-9 combines with J gene TRBJ2-7; tentatively, D is TRBD1 (6 bases). This CDR3 spans 14 amino acids. Deletions cut 2 bases from V and 2 bases from J, with 10 bases between. Germline-derived CDR1 and CDR2 are SEHNR and FQNEAQ (reference sequence). CDR3 amino acids: CASSLNRETYEQYF. The CDR3 DNA follows: TGTGCCAGCAGCTTAAACAGGGAGACCTACGAGCAGTACTTC.